This T cell receptor beta chain stems from a study of graft-versus-host responses after intestinal transplantation (dated by TCRdb to the early 2020s). With regard to the full study: Multivisceral, liver-intestinal, or isolated intestinal transplants were received by the recipients. Rather than going through the commercial service, samples from a few later patients were sequenced in-house on an Illumina MiSeq and processed with MiXCR. To identify alloreactive clones, pre-transplant mixed lymphocyte reaction products were sequenced and compared with unstimulated pre-transplant donor and recipient T cells. A cohort of approximately 23 intestinal transplant recipients, including one retransplant, was enrolled, and a few patients lacking pretransplant specimens were excluded. After intestinal transplantation, graft-versus-host and host-versus-graft alloreactive T cell clones were followed in the graft, circulation and bone marrow using bulk TCR-beta CDR3 sequencing. Every recipient was given anti-thymocyte globulin induction, followed by 2 to 4 years of maintenance tacrolimus and steroids. Donor T cell macrochimerism was defined as a peak of at least 4% donor T cells among recipient peripheral blood mononuclear cells.

In this sample, this clone turned up a few times. Its target antigen remains unknown. The record has no base qualities; no much larger clone is one base away. Overall study results and their limits: High GvH to HvG T cell clonal ratios were observed in the allografts of patients with donor T cell macrochimerism. GvH clones were detected in recipient bone marrow, and some appeared earlier in ileal mucosa or blood, consistent with an intestinal mucosal origin. Peak levels of circulating GvH clones were associated with declines in HvG clones early after transplant. The relatively low number and heterogeneity of intestinal transplant patients limited the conclusions.

Including cysteine and phenylalanine, the CDR3 has 15 amino acids. Here the CDR3 DNA is all that survives: 45 bases in frame from base 1. V is trimmed back by 5 bases and J by 8 bases, and the junction contains 4 bases that no gene match accounts for. The germline V gene supplies CDR1 MRHNA and CDR2 SNTAGT. Blood samples were collected up to 4 times in the first month after transplant and then at least monthly when available. The library relied on the immunoSEQ multiplex PCR assay. High-throughput TCR-beta CDR3 sequencing of genomic DNA from most patients was performed by Adaptive Biotechnologies. The authors' pipeline ran thus. Adaptive's ImmunoSEQ software supplied the TCR sequencing data for approximately 18 patients, while MiXCR and VDJtools were used to process a few other patients. Because the origin of CDR3 nucleotide sequences shared between donor and recipient could not be assigned, those sequences were removed. To be classed as alloreactive, a clone needed at least 2-fold expansion over unstimulated cells and a minimum CFSE-low frequency of 0.002% (template counts) or 0.001% (read counts). Clones were considered mappable if detected in sequenced pre-transplant spleen, lymph node, or MLR CFSE-low populations of the donor or recipient. Cumulative frequency of alloreactive clones was calculated as a percentage of all sequences weighted by copy number. The table was pulled from immuneACCESS by TCRdb, which kept in-frame rearrangements only. Such tables lose some clones; where checked, under half of the loss comes from unresolved V genes, and the rest has no known cause. V, J and clone size reflect that table, while D and trimming were determined from the DNA. This sample gives 20,000 to 25,000 clones in total; approximately 89% of them show up just once. The ten largest make up roughly 5% of the sample.

Sample: PBMCs, taken just over 64 days after intestinal transplantation. The sequence is built from TRBV6-4 and TRBJ2-1; 15 central nucleotides agree with TRBD2. The receptor's source is a human patient who received an intestinal transplant, so some T cells may come from the graft donor. The sequenced DNA is TGTGCCAGCAGTTCAGGACTAGCGGGGGGGGATGAGCAGTTCTTC. The translation is CASSSGLAGGDEQFF.